These 15 T cell receptor beta chains share one sample of origin, sequenced in a study of beta chain features in type 1 diabetes. Study-wide points: All four CD4+ subsets of Type 1 diabetes patients contained TCRB CDR3s that were moderately but significantly shorter.

The sequenced template was cDNA made from the entire isolated RNA. The table came from immunoSEQ multiplex PCR; TCRdb's copy has only in-frame clones and leaves some out. The sample lists 150,000 to 200,000 clones, 6.5% to 8.5% occurring once. These receptors have no identified antigens. The specimen was central memory CD4+ T cells from blood. The source of these receptors is a woman aged 18-35 years with type 1 diabetes.

In this sample, this clone turned up a few times. The chain is built from TRBV5-5 and TRBJ1-2; D remains unclear. Trimming pared 3 bases from V and 3 bases from J, leaving 6 bases between. Germline loops: CDR1 SGHKS, CDR2 YYEKEE (reference sequence). The CDR3 runs 12 residues. This CDR3 is CASSSRDYGYTF. As DNA, the CDR3 is TGTGCCAGCAGCTCGCGGGACTATGGCTACACCTTC.

The V gene is TRBV5-1, the J gene TRBJ2-3, with D tentatively TRBD2 (6 bases). Trimming stripped 5 bases from V and 2 bases from J, with 15 bases between. Germline CDR1 is SGHRS and CDR2 is YFSETQ. The CDR3 sequence is 15 residues long. The CDR3 loop reads CASRDLAKYTDTQYF. The CDR3 DNA is TGCGCCAGCAGGGATCTAGCGAAATACACAGATACGCAGTATTTT.

This clone showed up just a few times. The CDR3 sequence is CASSRDRQEPQYF. The CDR3 nucleotides read TGTGCCAGCAGCCGAGACAGACAGGAACCGCAGTACTTC. This chain uses TRBV7-3 with TRBJ2-7; D may be TRBD1 (6 bases). Looked up from germline, CDR1 is SGHTA and CDR2 is FQGTGA. With 5 bases removed from V and 9 bases from J, the gap between germline ends came to 17 bases. This CDR3 contains 13 residues. The entire variable domain, with the rest obtained from reference TRBV7-3 and TRBJ2-7, is as follows: GAGVSQTPSNKVTEKGKYVELRCDPISGHTALYWYRQSLGQGPEFLIYFQGTGAADDSGLPNDRFFAVRPEGSVSTLKIQRTERGDSAVYLCASSRDRQEPQYFGPGTRLTVT.

CDR3 in amino acids: CASSEAADEQFF. The CDR3 DNA reads as TGTGCCAGCAGCGAAGCTGCGGATGAGCAGTTCTTC. This chain links TRBV9 with TRBJ2-1; no definite D call. V was pared by 3 bases and J by 8 bases, with 9 bases between. This CDR3 is built from 12 residues. Germline V gene sequence: CDR1 SGDLS, CDR2 YYNGEE.

The chain is built from TRBV19 and TRBJ2-7; D is perhaps TRBD1 (5 bases). Trimming stripped 9 bases from V and 6 bases from J, with 18 bases between. CDR1 is LNHDA and CDR2 is SQIVND in the germline V gene (reference sequence). The CDR3 covers 13 residues. For the CDR3, the DNA is TGTGCCAGCAACTCCAGGGAACCCGGCGAGCAGTACTTC. This encodes CASNSREPGEQYF.

The sample holds a few counts of this clone. This chain connects TRBV5-1 to TRBJ2-7; TRBD1 matches at 10 bases. Germline V CDR1 and CDR2: SGHRS, YFSETQ. The V gene end was trimmed by 7 bases and the J gene end by 2 bases; junction bases not matched to a gene: 6. This CDR3 comprises 14 residues. CDR3 loop: CASFGGQGTYEQYF. For the CDR3, the DNA is TGCGCCAGCTTTGGGGGACAGGGGACCTACGAGCAGTACTTC.

The rearrangement links TRBV4-1 to TRBJ1-3; no clear D. V shed 0 bases and J shed 0 bases, with 6 bases lying between them. Germline CDR1 reads MGHRA; CDR2 reads YSYEKL. This CDR3 has 15 amino acids. CDR3 residues: CASSQDRGSGNTIYF. The CDR3 nucleotides read TGCGCCAGCAGCCAAGATCGAGGCTCTGGAAACACCATATATTTT.

This chain joins TRBV7-8 and TRBJ2-1, with 10 bases fitting TRBD2. CDR3 length equals 14 residues. Trimming removed 6 bases from V and 5 bases from J; junction bases left unmatched: 4. Germline V gene sequence: CDR1 SGHVS, CDR2 FQNEAQ. CDR3 region: CASRLAGVDNEQFF. The CDR3 DNA sequence: TGTGCCAGCAGGCTAGCGGGGGTTGACAATGAGCAGTTCTTC.

This clone was counted many times. V is TRBV5-1 and J is TRBJ2-2, with D perhaps TRBD2 (6 bases). The CDR3 sequence is 14 residues long. Germline V gene data show CDR1 as SGHRS and CDR2 as YFSETQ. V was trimmed by 3 bases and J by 2 bases, leaving 8 bases between them. The CDR3 reads CASSSGLNTGELFF. CDR3 nucleotides: TGCGCCAGCAGCTCGGGACTCAACACCGGGGAGCTGTTTTTT.

V is TRBV7-2 and J is TRBJ2-3, with TRBD2 as a possible D gene (5 bases). V lost 3 bases to trimming and J lost 1 base, with 8 bases between them. The germline V gene has CDR1 SGHTA and CDR2 FQGNSA. This CDR3 has 14 amino acids. The DNA for the CDR3 is TGTGCCAGCAGCTTGCTTAGCGGCACAGATACGCAGTATTTT. It translates to CASSLLSGTDTQYF.

Ten or more counts support this clone. The rearrangement links TRBV14 to TRBJ1-6; possibly TRBD1 for D (6 bases). The germline V and J ends were trimmed by 3 bases and 14 bases, with 14 bases remaining between them. Per the germline V gene, CDR1 is SGHDN and CDR2 is FVKESK. The CDR3 has 13 amino acids. The CDR3 DNA reads TGTGCCAGCAGCCAGGTGACAGGCCTCACCCTCCACTTT. Residues: CASSQVTGLTLHF.

This clone was counted only a few times. This chain uses TRBV28 with TRBJ2-3, with TRBD1 identical over 7 bases. Germline V CDR1 and CDR2: MDHEN, SYDVKM. This CDR3 has 17 residues. The trim removed 2 bases at V and 4 bases at J, leaving 12 bases unmatched. For the CDR3, the DNA is TGTGCCAGCAGTTTAGGCAAAGGGGGCCGGGGTGCAGATACGCAGTATTTT. Encoded protein: CASSLGKGGRGADTQYF. Looking up the rest from reference TRBV28 and TRBJ2-3 gives the full variable domain: DVKVTQSSRYLVKRTGEKVFLECVQDMDHENMFWYRQDPGLGLRLIYFSYDVKMKEKGDIPEGYSVSREKKERFSLILESASTNQTSMYLCASSLGKGGRGADTQYFGPGTRLTVL.

The chain carries TRBV21-1 and TRBJ2-7; TRBD2, the table's D call, was not compared with the DNA. TRBV21-1 is noted as a pseudogene. The CDR3 consists of 19 residues. This CDR3 is CASSKPPRTTSGGPYEQYF. CDR3 DNA: TGTGCCAGCAGCAAACCTCCCCGAACGACTAGCGGGGGACCCTACGAGCAGTACTTC.

This clone was counted a few times. The chain couples TRBV6-6 to TRBJ2-7; 9 nucleotides line up with TRBD1. This CDR3 has 15 amino acids. Germline V gene data show CDR1 as MNHNY and CDR2 as SVGAGI (reference sequence). J lost 0 bases, V lost 2 bases, and 2 bases had no gene match. CDR3 DNA sequence: TGTGCCAGCAGTTACCTGGGACAGGGCTCCTACGAGCAGTACTTC. Amino acids: CASSYLGQGSYEQYF.

This clone occurred a few times. The V call is TRBV25-1, the J call TRBJ2-3, with 8 nucleotides matching TRBD2. The CDR3 spans 17 residues. CDR1 and CDR2 (germline): MGHDK, SYGVNS. V was clipped by 2 bases and J by 2 bases; unmatched bases: 9. CDR3 nucleotide sequence: TGTGCCAGCAGTGAAAGGACCGGGACTAGTCCCACAGATACGCAGTATTTT. It encodes CASSERTGTSPTDTQYF.